These 14 T cell receptor beta chains share one sample of origin, sequenced in a study of shared clonotypes between healthy human individuals. Only in-frame clones appear in the TCRdb table, and some are missing; sequencing was by immunoSEQ multiplex PCR. Of over a million clones listed, more than 65% are singletons. Sequenced: memory CD4+ T cells sorted from blood. Documented subset: CD45RA-negative fraction. The receptor set was obtained from a man younger than 30 in good health.

This clone turned up a few times. This sample includes further DNA sequences coding for the same CDR3. The chain has TRBV7-3 and TRBJ2-1; D is perhaps TRBD1 (7 bases). CDR3 length: 15 residues. The germline CDR1 and CDR2 sequences are SGHTA and FQGTGA. Trimming left V 5 bases short and J 3 bases short, with 14 bases between. The CDR3 coding sequence is TGTGCCAGCAGCCCCCGGAGGGACAGCTACAATGAGCAGTTCTTC. This sequence encodes CASSPRRDSYNEQFF.

This clone was seen only once. V is TRBV7-2 and J is TRBJ1-3; D gene ambiguous. The CDR3 runs 16 residues. Per the germline V gene, CDR1 is SGHTA and CDR2 is FQGNSA. V lost 5 bases and J 4 bases, leaving 18 bases between the germline ends. The CDR3 reads CASSPRALGFGNTIYF. The CDR3 coding sequence is TGTGCCAGCAGCCCCCGAGCCCTGGGGTTCGGAAACACCATATATTTT. Full variable domain (outside the CDR3, taken from reference TRBV7-2 and TRBJ1-3): GAGVSQSPSNKVTEKGKDVELRCDPISGHTALYWYRQSLGQGLEFLIYFQGNSAPDKSGLPSDRFSAERTGGSVSTLTIQRTQQEDSAVYLCASSPRALGFGNTIYFGEGSWLTVV.

V usage is TRBV7-9 and J usage is TRBJ2-3; 16 nucleotides align to TRBD2. Germline loops: CDR1 SEHNR, CDR2 FQNEAQ (reference sequence). The CDR3 totals 18 residues. Losses at the gene ends were 4 bases for V and 4 bases for J; bases not matched to a gene: 8. The CDR3 DNA sequence: TGTGCCAGCAGCTCTGGGACTAGCGGGAGGGCCATCGCAGATACGCAGTATTTT. It encodes CASSSGTSGRAIADTQYF.

V usage is TRBV4-1 and J usage is TRBJ2-7; D perhaps matches TRBD2 (6 bases). CDR1 MGHRA and CDR2 YSYEKL come from the germline V gene. V lost 0 bases, J lost 6 bases, and 18 bases lay in between. This CDR3 spans 16 amino acids. In DNA, the CDR3 is TGCGCCAGCAGCCAAGATGGGGCGGGACTCAACCCCGAGCAGTACTTC. Translated, it gives CASSQDGAGLNPEQYF.

The chain combines TRBV19 with TRBJ1-5; D ambiguous. V shed 8 bases and J shed 10 bases, with 18 bases lying between them. This CDR3 contains 13 residues. CDR1 and CDR2 from the germline V gene are LNHDA and SQIVND (reference sequence). Here the CDR3 reads CASSFSSQDPQHF. The CDR3 bases are TGTGCCAGTTCATTCAGCTCTCAGGATCCCCAGCATTTT.

This chain uses TRBV7-8 with TRBJ1-5; D is ambiguous. Per the germline V gene, CDR1 is SGHVS and CDR2 is FQNEAQ. The V and J ends lost 5 bases and 4 bases respectively, with 15 bases between them. The CDR3 is 15 amino acids. The CDR3 reads CASSPAVTGNQPQHF. CDR3 bases: TGTGCCAGCAGCCCCGCTGTGACGGGTAATCAGCCCCAGCATTTT.

CDR3 in DNA: TGCGCCAGCAGCCAAGATGCGAGGGGCGGCTATGGCTACACCTTC. This sequence encodes CASSQDARGGYGYTF. The chain links TRBV4-3 to TRBJ1-2; TRBD1 might be the D (5 bases). The CDR3 extends over 15 amino acids. Trimming removed 0 bases at V and 4 bases at J, with 12 bases between. Germline V CDR1 and CDR2: LGHNA, YSLEER.

This clone was found a few times. The chain is built from TRBV2 and TRBJ1-4; the D gene is possibly TRBD1 (5 bases). The CDR3 runs to 13 residues. The V and J ends lost 3 bases and 11 bases respectively, with 13 bases between them. Germline V gene data show CDR1 as SNHLY and CDR2 as FYNNEI. The CDR3 DNA reads as TGTGCCAGCAGTGAGGTCCGGGGGTCGAAACTGTTTTTT. Residues: CASSEVRGSKLFF.

The chain combines TRBV5-1 with TRBJ1-5; D is perhaps TRBD1 (5 bases). The germline CDR1 and CDR2 sequences are SGHRS and YFSETQ. With 2 bases removed from V and 4 bases from J, the gap between germline ends came to 10 bases. There are 14 residues in the CDR3. The CDR3 nucleotides read TGCGCCAGCAGCTTTGGGACCGGGAATCAGCCCCAGCATTTT. It is translated as CASSFGTGNQPQHF.

With regard to this clone: The germline gene is not matched at one end of the junction; a read error may be the cause. Other DNA sequences in the same sample also yield this CDR3. The CDR3 sequence is CASSQEYRDSAFGNTIYF. The CDR3, as DNA: TGCGCTAGCAGCCAAGAATATCGGGACAGCGCATTTGGAAACACCATATATTTT. The chain has TRBV4-1 and TRBJ1-3; 7 positions match TRBD1. Germline CDR1 MGHRA, CDR2 YSYEKL. CDR3 length: 18 residues.

As regards this clone: This may be a read error, as it is one base from a much larger clone. V gene TRBV27 combines with J gene TRBJ2-7; D is unclear. V was pared by 6 bases and J by 0 bases, with 0 bases between. This CDR3 has 10 residues. Germline CDR1 reads MNHEY; CDR2 reads SMNVEV (reference sequence). CDR3 sequence reads: CASSSYEQYF. The CDR3 DNA reads as TGTGCCAGCAGCTCCTACGAGCAGTACTTC.

This chain connects TRBV27 to TRBJ1-5, with no clear D. The CDR3 totals 11 residues. V lost 7 bases and J lost 7, with 8 bases in between. Per germline, CDR1 MNHEY and CDR2 SMNVEV (reference sequence). The CDR3 here is CASTKKQPQHF. CDR3 nucleotide sequence: TGTGCCAGCACCAAGAAACAGCCCCAGCATTTT.

The chain links TRBV5-1 to TRBJ2-7, with D tentatively TRBD1 (6 bases). Germline CDR1 reads SGHRS; CDR2 reads YFSETQ. The CDR3 spans 16 residues. Trimming took 3 bases from V and 5 from J, leaving 21 bases between them. The chain's CDR3 is CASSSGRTQGSNEQYF. The CDR3 DNA is TGCGCCAGCAGCTCGGGCCGGACGCAGGGGTCCAACGAGCAGTACTTC.

This clone showed up many times. The CDR3 loop reads CASSLQYGTANTYEQYF. The CDR3 DNA follows: TGTGCCAGCAGCCTACAGTACGGGACAGCTAATACCTACGAGCAGTACTTC. The chain combines TRBV5-8 with TRBJ2-7; the match to TRBD1 covers 7 bases. The CDR3 is 17 residues long. Germline values: CDR1 SGHTS, CDR2 YDEGEE. J lost 2 bases, V lost 4 bases, and 15 bases had no gene match.